The 15 T cell receptor beta chains given below trace back to one sample, sequenced in a study of blood T cell repertoires in COVID-19. This table comes from immunoSEQ multiplex PCR, and its TCRdb copy is limited to in-frame clones, with some not included. The table records tens of thousands of clones, roughly 87% of them present only once. Specimen: peripheral blood. These receptor sequences come from a man between 50 and 59 years old with active COVID-19.

The count of this clone is one. The V gene is TRBV28, the J gene TRBJ1-6, with a possible D match to TRBD1 (5 bases). This CDR3 is 17 amino acids long. The germline V gene encodes CDR1 MDHEN and CDR2 SYDVKM. V lost 3 bases to trimming and J lost 1 base, with 13 bases between them. The CDR3 region is CASSLGGSGSYNSPLHF. The CDR3 bases are TGTGCCAGCAGTTTGGGGGGGTCGGGGTCCTATAATTCACCCCTCCACTTT.

The rearrangement joins TRBV9 to TRBJ2-2, with 9 bases lining up with TRBD2. The CDR3 totals 15 residues. Trimming cost V 4 bases and J 4 bases; bases outside gene matches: 5. CDR1 is SGDLS and CDR2 is YYNGEE in the germline V gene. CDR3 coding DNA: TGTGCCAGCAGCTCCCCGCGGGGGGGCACCGGGGAGCTGTTTTTT. Protein product: CASSSPRGGTGELFF. The variable domain in full, with the rest retrieved from reference TRBV9 and TRBJ2-2, is DSGVTQTPKHLITATGQRVTLRCSPRSGDLSVYWYQQSLDQGLQFLIQYYNGEERAKGNILERFSAQQFPDLHSELNLSSLELGDSALYFCASSSPRGGTGELFFGEGSRLTVL.

The chain recombines TRBV6-5 with TRBJ1-2; perhaps TRBD1 as D (5 bases). Germline V gene sequence: CDR1 MNHEY, CDR2 SVGAGI. V was clipped by 6 bases and J by 7 bases, with 15 bases between them. This CDR3 region has 13 residues. The DNA for the CDR3 is TGTGCCAGCAGGTGGACAATCAGCTCTGGCTACACCTTC. The encoded protein is CASRWTISSGYTF.

This clone was seen more than once but under ten times. The chain couples TRBV5-4 to TRBJ2-7, with 7 positions matching TRBD1. This CDR3 has 13 amino acids. V lost 4 bases, J lost 3 bases, and 4 bases stayed unmatched. From germline, CDR1 is SGHNT and CDR2 YYREEE (reference sequence). The CDR3: CASSRDSNYEQYF. The CDR3 DNA reads as TGTGCCAGCAGCCGGGACAGTAACTACGAGCAGTACTTC.

This chain uses TRBV2 with TRBJ2-1; D not certain. The germline V and J ends were trimmed by 6 bases and 4 bases, with 4 bases remaining between them. This CDR3 is 11 amino acids long. Per germline, CDR1 SNHLY and CDR2 FYNNEI. The CDR3 coding sequence is TGTGCCAGCAGCTATTACAATGAGCAGTTCTTC. Protein product: CASSYYNEQFF. The entire variable domain, with the rest obtained from reference TRBV2 and TRBJ2-1, is as follows: EPEVTQTPSHQVTQMGQEVILRCVPISNHLYFYWYRQILGQKVEFLVSFYNNEISEKSEIFDDQFSVERPDGSNFTLKIRSTKLEDSAMYFCASSYYNEQFFGPGTRLTVL.

This clone turned up a few times. The chain carries TRBV7-9 and TRBJ1-2; D is undetermined. V was clipped by 4 bases and J by 7 bases, with 16 bases between them. The CDR3 length is 14 residues. CDR1 is SEHNR and CDR2 is FQNEAQ in the germline V gene (reference sequence). In nucleotides, the CDR3 is TGTGCCAGCAGCTCCGCCGGGTATTCAACTGGCTACACCTTC. Translating gives CASSSAGYSTGYTF.

The rearrangement links TRBV19 to TRBJ1-1; 9 nucleotides match TRBD1. CDR1 is LNHDA, CDR2 SQIVND, per germline (reference sequence). The CDR3 is made up of 13 amino acids. V trimming: 5 bases; J trimming: 8 bases; junction bases outside the gene matches: 6. Here the CDR3 reads CASSANRGREAFF. In DNA form, the CDR3 reads TGTGCCAGTAGTGCCAACAGGGGGCGAGAAGCTTTCTTT.

The rearrangement uses TRBV6-2 or TRBV6-3 and TRBJ2-5, with D tentatively TRBD1 (5 bases). Germline CDR1 MNHEY, CDR2 SVGEGT. CDR3 size: 15 residues. Deletions cut 1 base from V and 5 bases from J, with 14 bases between. The CDR3 protein is CASSYLSGSRETQYF. In DNA, the CDR3 is TGTGCCAGCAGTTACTTATCAGGGTCTCGGGAGACCCAGTACTTC.

The chain is built from TRBV28 and TRBJ1-2; D possibly corresponds to TRBD1 (6 bases). The V end was cut by 7 bases, the J end by 3 bases, with 15 bases between. The CDR3 is made up of 14 amino acids. From germline, CDR1 is MDHEN and CDR2 SYDVKM. CDR3 loop: CASTPSGGYYGYTF. The CDR3 region has the DNA TGTGCCAGCACCCCAAGTGGGGGCTACTATGGCTACACCTTC.

The chain employs TRBV6-5 and TRBJ1-5; tentatively, D is TRBD1 (5 bases). Germline loops: CDR1 MNHEY, CDR2 SVGAGI. Trimming pared 6 bases from V and 2 bases from J, leaving 8 bases between. There are 13 residues in the CDR3. CDR3 in amino acids: CASSGGGNQPQHF. CDR3 in DNA: TGTGCCAGCAGCGGGGGGGGCAATCAGCCCCAGCATTTT.

The chain has TRBV3-1 (or the pseudogene TRBV3-2) and TRBJ1-6; D remains unclear. Trimming took 4 bases from V and 5 from J, leaving 18 bases between them. CDR1 is LGHDT and CDR2 is YNNKEL in the germline V gene (reference sequence). This CDR3 has 17 residues. DNA of the CDR3: TGTGCCAGCAGCCCACTGACGGCGGGGTCGGATAATTCACCCCTCCACTTT. It translates to CASSPLTAGSDNSPLHF.

The rearrangement links TRBV6-5 to TRBJ2-4; 8 bases agree with TRBD1. Per the germline V gene, CDR1 is MNHEY and CDR2 is SVGAGI. There are 13 residues in the CDR3. Germline trimming cut 6 bases from V and 6 bases from J; bases unmatched to any gene: 4. The CDR3 bases are TGTGCCAGCAGGGGGACAGGTGGAAACATTCAGTACTTC. Translation gives CASRGTGGNIQYF.

The chain joins TRBV5-1 to TRBJ2-2; 7 bases align to TRBD1. Germline V gives CDR1 SGHRS, CDR2 YFSETQ. This CDR3 comprises 15 residues. Trimming at V came to 5 bases and at J to 4 bases, leaving 8 bases not matched to a gene. The CDR3 reads CASRPEDRFTGELFF. The CDR3 DNA reads as TGCGCCAGCAGGCCGGAGGACAGGTTCACCGGGGAGCTGTTTTTT.

The genes are TRBV29-1 and TRBJ1-2; D uncertain. With 5 bases removed from V and 0 bases from J, the gap between germline ends came to 13 bases. Germline CDR1 is SQVTM and CDR2 is ANQGSEA. CDR3 length: 14 residues. The CDR3: CSVLRNSANYGYTF. CDR3 DNA sequence: TGCAGCGTTCTCAGAAATTCAGCTAACTATGGCTACACCTTC.

J is TRBJ2-7 and V is TRBV20-1; 12 bases map to TRBD2. Germline V gives CDR1 DFQATT, CDR2 SNEGSKA (reference sequence). The junction had 6 bases not matched to a gene; V was cut back by 3 bases and J by 0 bases. The CDR3 is 16 amino acids. CDR3 sequence reads: CSASGTSGGPSYEQYF. The CDR3 DNA is TGCAGTGCTAGTGGCACTAGCGGGGGGCCCTCCTACGAGCAGTACTTC.